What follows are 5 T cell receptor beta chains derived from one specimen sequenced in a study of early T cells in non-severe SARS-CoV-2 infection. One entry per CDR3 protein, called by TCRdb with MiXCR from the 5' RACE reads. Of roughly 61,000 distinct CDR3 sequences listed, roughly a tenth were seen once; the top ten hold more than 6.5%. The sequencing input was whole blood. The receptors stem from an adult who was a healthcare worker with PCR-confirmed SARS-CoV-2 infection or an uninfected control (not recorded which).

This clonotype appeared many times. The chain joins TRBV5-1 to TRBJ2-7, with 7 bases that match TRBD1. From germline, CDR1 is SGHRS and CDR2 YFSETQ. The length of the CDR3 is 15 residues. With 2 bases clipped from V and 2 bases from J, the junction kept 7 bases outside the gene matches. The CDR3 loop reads CASSFSRDRAYEQYF. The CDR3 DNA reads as TGCGCCAGCAGCTTTTCCCGGGACAGAGCCTACGAGCAGTACTTC. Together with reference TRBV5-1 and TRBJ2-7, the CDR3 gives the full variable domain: KAGVTQTPRYLIKTRGQQVTLSCSPISGHRSVSWYQQTPGQGLQFLFEYFSETQRNKGNFPGRFSGRQFSNSRSEMNVSTLELGDSALYLCASSFSRDRAYEQYFGPGTRLTVT.

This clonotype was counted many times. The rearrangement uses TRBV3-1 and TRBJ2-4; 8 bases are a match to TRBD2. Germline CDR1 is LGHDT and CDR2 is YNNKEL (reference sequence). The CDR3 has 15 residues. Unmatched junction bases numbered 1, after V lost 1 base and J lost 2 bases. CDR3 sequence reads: CASSQAGGSKNIQYF. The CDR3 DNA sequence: TGTGCCAGCAGCCAAGCGGGGGGGTCCAAAAACATTCAGTACTTC.

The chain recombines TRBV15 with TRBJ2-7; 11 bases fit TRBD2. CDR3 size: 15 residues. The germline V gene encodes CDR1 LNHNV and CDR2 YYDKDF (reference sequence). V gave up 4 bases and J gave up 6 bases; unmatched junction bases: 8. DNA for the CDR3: TGTGCCACCAGCAAATTAGCGGGAGGGTACTCCGAGCAGTACTTC. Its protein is CATSKLAGGYSEQYF.

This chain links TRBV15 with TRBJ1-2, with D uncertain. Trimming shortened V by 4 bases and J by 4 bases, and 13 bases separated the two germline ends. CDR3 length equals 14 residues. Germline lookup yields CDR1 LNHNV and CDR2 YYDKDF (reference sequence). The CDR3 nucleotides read TGTGCCACCAGCATTTCCGGGAACCCCTATGGCTACACCTTC. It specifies CATSISGNPYGYTF.

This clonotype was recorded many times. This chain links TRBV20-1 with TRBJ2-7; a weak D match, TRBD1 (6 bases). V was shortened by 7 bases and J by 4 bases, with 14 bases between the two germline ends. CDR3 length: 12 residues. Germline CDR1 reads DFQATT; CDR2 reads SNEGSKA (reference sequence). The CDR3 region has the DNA TGCAGTGTAAGAGGGCAGGGGTACGAGCAGTACTTC. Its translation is CSVRGQGYEQYF.